Listed below are T cell receptor beta chains from one sample, sequenced in a study of cytomegalovirus exposure and HLA in healthy donors. Sequencing was performed with immunoSEQ multiplex PCR; in TCRdb, only in-frame clones are kept and a portion is missing. The data show over 100,000 clones, with roughly two thirds seen just once and 2.2% held by the top ten. Specimen: PBMCs. All receptors derive from a woman aged 30 to 39 in good health and CMV-seronegative. CDR3s leave out the opening cysteine and the closing phenylalanine or tryptophan. Fields, in order: V gene, J gene, clone size, CDR3 protein. Rows give clone size only sometimes, using once, few, many, or a class for an expanded clone.

TRBV6-6	TRBJ1-5	few	ASSGEAANLNQPQH
TRBV30	TRBJ2-3	once	AWKGWGQPESTDTQY
TRBV7-9	TRBJ2-7	NA	ASSQGGGEQY
TRBV19	TRBJ2-1	once	ASSIPQQPGQRNSYNEQF
TRBV6-5	TRBJ2-7	NA	ASTRDRGTYEQY
TRBV4-3	TRBJ2-3	NA	ASSQDGLAGEADTQY
TRBV28	TRBJ2-1	NA	ASSTRDSYNEQF
TRBV11-2	TRBJ2-1	NA	ASRDSSMGEQF
TRBV5-1	TRBJ2-5	few	ASSLGLAGETQY
TRBV5-4	TRBJ2-5	NA	ASSLAGVFQETQY
TRBV2	TRBJ2-2	NA	ASRAGTGETGELF
TRBV28	TRBJ2-1	NA	ASRTSGRGAYNEQF
TRBV5-1	TRBJ1-3	NA	ASSFTGASSGNTIY
TRBV4-3	TRBJ2-1	NA	ASSQVAGVGYNEQF
TRBV27	TRBJ2-5	NA	ASSLIGRGETQY
TRBV27	TRBJ2-7	NA	ASSNLGQRALYEQY
TRBV10-3	TRBJ2-3	few	AISEPSRQLTDTQY
TRBV5-4	TRBJ2-1	NA	ASSLIAGGPQF
TRBV30	TRBJ2-3	NA	AWCATSARTDTQY
TRBV19	TRBJ1-5	NA	ASSRDSYSNQPQH
TRBV7-8	TRBJ1-1	NA	ASSPGTGATEAF
TRBV19	TRBJ2-2	once	ASSLLREGFEGTGELF
TRBV11-1	TRBJ1-1	NA	ASSLSSNTEAF
TRBV4-3	TRBJ2-7	few	ASSRETGAIDEQY
TRBV7-8	TRBJ2-7	NA	ASSLAGHLDYEQY
TRBV30	TRBJ1-2	NA	AWTQGWEDGYT
TRBV5-1	TRBJ2-3	NA	ASSLARAGGPDTQY
TRBV19	TRBJ2-2	NA	ASSATSGNTGELF
TRBV28	TRBJ1-2	NA	ASSPGQGTNGYT
TRBV28	TRBJ2-3	few	ASSNGRRGNTDTQY
TRBV11-3	TRBJ2-5	medium-sized	ASSPSGRASETQY
TRBV6-6	TRBJ2-3	NA	ASRAGTGATDTQY
TRBV29-1	TRBJ2-7	NA	SVGTGAYEQY
TRBV20-1	TRBJ1-1	NA	SAPVNTEAF
TRBV2	TRBJ1-2	NA	ASSVEGSYGYT
TRBV7-9	TRBJ2-4	few	ASSLGTQGNIQY
TRBV30	TRBJ1-5	once	AWKEGGQGGNQPQH